This T cell receptor (beta chain) came from a study of blood T cell repertoires in COVID-19. About the research overall: Samples came from the United States, Italy and Spain, spanning acute and convalescent COVID-19. PBMCs, B-cell-depleted T cells, or T cells provided the cDNA or gDNA that made up the material.

Germline V gives CDR1 LNHDA, CDR2 SQIVND (reference sequence). Trimming took 9 bases from V and 7 from J; bases not matched to a gene: 11. The CDR3 loop spans 14 amino acids. The authors' processing: Researchers report that nucleated cell counts were estimated from reference gene primer amplification. Measured with immunoSEQ multiplex PCR; TCRdb has only the in-frame clones, and not every one. V and J calls and clone size are copied from that table; D and trimming were computed from the DNA. This sample has 200,000 to 250,000 clones, with about 90% found just once. This chain links TRBV19 with TRBJ2-1; 8 nucleotides align to TRBD1. The sample comprised peripheral blood. The clonotype was recovered from a woman aged 30 to 39 who had recovered from COVID-19. CDR3 region: CASRPRTGWNEQFF. For the CDR3, the DNA is TGTGCCAGCCGACCGCGGACAGGGTGGAATGAGCAGTTCTTC.